The sequence of this TCR beta chain was determined in a study of blood T cell repertoires in COVID-19. In the study overall: Acute-phase and convalescent COVID-19 samples originated in the United States, Italy and Spain. PBMCs, B-cell-depleted T cells, or T cells were the source of the cDNA or gDNA that made up the material.

Germline CDR1 reads SGHTA; CDR2 reads FQGNSA. The V end was cut by 5 bases, the J end by 7 bases, with 15 bases between. CDR3 length: 13 residues. Authors' data handling: Reference gene primer amplification in the assay estimated nucleated cell counts. TCRdb's table, derived via immunoSEQ multiplex PCR, lists solely in-frame clones and lacks some. V and J calls and clone size follow that table, whereas D and trimming were derived from the DNA. In the table there are tens of thousands of clones, 75% to 80% of which are singletons. The chain combines TRBV7-2 with TRBJ2-7, with D perhaps matching TRBD1 (8 bases). Sequencing input: peripheral blood. This TCR derives from a human donor in a cohort sampled during active COVID-19. The CDR3 DNA sequence: TGTGCCAGCAGCACCGGACAGGGAGGGGAGCAGTACTTC. Its protein is CASSTGQGGEQYF.